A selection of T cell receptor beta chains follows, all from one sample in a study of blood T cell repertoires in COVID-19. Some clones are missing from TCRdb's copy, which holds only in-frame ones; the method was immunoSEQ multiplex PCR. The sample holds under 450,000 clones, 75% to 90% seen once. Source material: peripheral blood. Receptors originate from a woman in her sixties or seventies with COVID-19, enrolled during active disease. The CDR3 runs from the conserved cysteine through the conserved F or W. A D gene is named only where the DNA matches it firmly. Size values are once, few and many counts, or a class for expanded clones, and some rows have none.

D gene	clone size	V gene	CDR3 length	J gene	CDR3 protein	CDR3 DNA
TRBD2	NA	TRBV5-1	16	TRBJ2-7	CASSLAVSGGSYEQYF	TGCGCCAGCAGCTTGGCCGTGAGCGGGGGCTCCTACGAGCAGTACTTC
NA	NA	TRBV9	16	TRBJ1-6	CASSGGGGATNSPLHF	TGTGCCAGCAGCGGCGGCGGAGGGGCCACTAATTCACCCCTCCACTTT
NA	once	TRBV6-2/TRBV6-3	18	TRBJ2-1	CASSYSIGADSHKPEQFF	TGTGCCAGCAGTTACTCGATAGGGGCGGACAGCCATAAACCTGAGCAGTTCTTC
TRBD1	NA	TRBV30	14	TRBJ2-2	CAWWDRVNTGELFF	TGTGCCTGGTGGGACAGGGTGAACACCGGGGAGCTGTTTTTT
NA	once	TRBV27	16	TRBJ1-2	CASSLVGRLFNYGYTF	TGTGCCAGCAGTTTAGTAGGCAGGCTCTTCAACTATGGCTACACCTTC
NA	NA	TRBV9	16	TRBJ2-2	CASSVGGRPYTGELFF	TGTGCCAGCAGCGTAGGGGGGCGACCTTACACCGGGGAGCTGTTTTTT
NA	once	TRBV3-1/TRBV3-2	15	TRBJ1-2	CASSLLSEGLGGYTF	TGTGCCAGCAGCCTCCTTTCGGAGGGGCTGGGAGGCTACACCTTC
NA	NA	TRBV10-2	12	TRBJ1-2	CASTSGQSGYTF	TGCGCCAGCACCTCAGGGCAAAGTGGCTACACCTTC
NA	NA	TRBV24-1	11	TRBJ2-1	CATSDLDQQFF	TGTGCCACCAGTGACCTAGACCAGCAGTTCTTC
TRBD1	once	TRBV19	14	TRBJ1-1	CASSGQGPNTEAFF	TGTGCCAGTAGTGGACAGGGTCCGAACACTGAAGCTTTCTTT
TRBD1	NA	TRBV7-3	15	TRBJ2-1	CASSLGQGALNEQFF	TGTGCCAGCAGCTTGGGTCAGGGGGCTCTCAATGAGCAGTTCTTC
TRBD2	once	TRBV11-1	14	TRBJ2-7	CASSLGDYSYEQYF	TGTGCCAGCAGCTTAGGGGACTACTCCTACGAGCAGTACTTC
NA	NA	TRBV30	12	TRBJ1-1	CAWRVPEPRAFF	TGTGCCTGGAGGGTTCCTGAGCCGCGGGCTTTCTTT
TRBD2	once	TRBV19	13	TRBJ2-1	CASSHRGDNEQFF	TGTGCCAGTAGTCACCGGGGGGACAATGAGCAGTTCTTC
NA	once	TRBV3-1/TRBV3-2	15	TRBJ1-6	CASSQVGGEGSPLHF	TGTGCCAGCAGCCAAGTGGGGGGAGAGGGTTCACCCCTCCACTTT
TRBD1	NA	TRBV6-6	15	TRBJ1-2	CASSYGETGGAGYTF	TGTGCCAGCAGTTACGGGGAGACAGGGGGGGCTGGCTACACCTTC
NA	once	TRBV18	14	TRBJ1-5	CASSPVLSNQPQHF	TGTGCCAGCTCACCAGTTCTGAGCAATCAGCCCCAGCATTTT